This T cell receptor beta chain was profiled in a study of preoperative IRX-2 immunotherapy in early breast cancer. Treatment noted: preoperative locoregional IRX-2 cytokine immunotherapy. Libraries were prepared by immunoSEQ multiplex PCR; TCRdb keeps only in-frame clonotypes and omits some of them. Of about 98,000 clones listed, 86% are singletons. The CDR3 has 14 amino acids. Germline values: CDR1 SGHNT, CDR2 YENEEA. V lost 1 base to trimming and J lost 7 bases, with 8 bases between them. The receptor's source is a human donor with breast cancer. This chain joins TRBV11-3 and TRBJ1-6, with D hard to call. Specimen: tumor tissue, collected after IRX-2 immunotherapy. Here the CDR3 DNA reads TGTGCCAGCAGCTTAGGGTCTAGGAATTCACCCCTCCACTTT. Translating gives CASSLGSRNSPLHF.